What follows are 30 T cell receptor beta chains derived from one specimen sequenced in a study of blood T cell repertoires in COVID-19. Assay used: immunoSEQ multiplex PCR; TCRdb lists only in-frame clones, some missing. Here the sample spans about 280,000 clones, roughly 85% being singletons. The sample was PBMCs or T cells enriched from blood (not recorded which). The receptors come from a woman between 45 and 60 years old who had recovered from COVID-19.

V usage is TRBV7-9 and J usage is TRBJ2-7, with D possibly TRBD1 on 5 matching bases. Germline CDR1 SEHNR, CDR2 FQNEAQ (reference sequence). Trimming left V 7 bases short and J 2 bases short, with 15 bases between. This CDR3 region has 14 residues. The CDR3 here is CASTQGVRAYEQYF. CDR3 coding DNA: TGTGCCAGCACTCAAGGGGTCAGGGCCTACGAGCAGTACTTC. The complete variable domain, with remaining parts taken from reference TRBV7-9 and TRBJ2-7, reads DTGVSQNPRHKITKRGQNVTFRCDPISEHNRLYWYRQTLGQGPEFLTYFQNEAQLEKSRLLSDRFSAERPKGSFSTLEIQRTEQGDSAMYLCASTQGVRAYEQYFGPGTRLTVT.

The J gene is TRBJ2-3, the V gene TRBV2, with TRBD2 matching 11 bases. The ends lost 3 bases at V and 3 bases at J; junction bases unmatched: 2. CDR1 and CDR2 (germline): SNHLY, FYNNEI. This CDR3 is built from 15 residues. CDR3 nucleotides: TGTGCCAGCAGTGAGACTAGCGGGATTACAGATACGCAGTATTTT. Translating it yields CASSETSGITDTQYF.

The rearrangement joins TRBV5-1 to TRBJ2-7; 8 bases agree with TRBD1. The CDR3 contains 11 residues. CDR1 and CDR2 (germline): SGHRS, YFSETQ. Unmatched junction bases numbered 5, after V lost 4 bases and J lost 11 bases. The CDR3: CASSGTGVKYF. CDR3 in DNA: TGCGCCAGCAGCGGGACAGGAGTAAAGTACTTC.

V is TRBV19 and J is TRBJ2-3; D remains unclear. The CDR3 has 12 residues. CDR1 is LNHDA and CDR2 is SQIVND in the germline V gene (reference sequence). The ends were cut back, 3 bases at V and 1 base at J, with 2 bases in the middle. CDR3 DNA: TGTGCCAGTAGTATCGGCACAGATACGCAGTATTTT. It translates to CASSIGTDTQYF.

The chain employs TRBV10-3 and TRBJ2-1; the match to TRBD2 covers 7 bases. Germline CDR1 is ENHRY and CDR2 is SYGVKD. V dropped 9 bases and J dropped 9; count of bases not matched to a gene: 2. The CDR3 consists of 10 residues. The DNA of the CDR3 is TGTGCCATGGGGGGGGGTGAGCAGTTCTTC. Residues: CAMGGGEQFF.

The chain links TRBV19 to TRBJ2-6; perhaps TRBD1 as D (5 bases). From germline, CDR1 is LNHDA and CDR2 SQIVND (reference sequence). The CDR3 covers 19 residues. Trimming cost V 6 bases and J 2 bases, with 23 bases left between them. The CDR3 loop reads CASRQVLGQGPTGANVLTF. The CDR3 coding sequence is TGTGCCAGTAGACAAGTGCTTGGGCAGGGCCCCACTGGGGCCAACGTCCTGACTTTC.

This chain links TRBV30 with TRBJ1-2; the match to TRBD1 covers 10 bases. This CDR3 region has 15 residues. Germline CDR1 is GTSNPN and CDR2 is SVGIG (reference sequence). The J segment lost 5 bases and the V segment lost 5 bases, leaving 11 bases of the junction unmatched. The CDR3 bases are TGTGCCTGGGCGAGACAGGGGGCGAAGGGGTATGGCTACACCTTC. Translation gives CAWARQGAKGYGYTF.

This clone has only a few counts. The V and J genes are TRBV7-8 and TRBJ1-2; D gene ambiguous. Germline V gene data show CDR1 as SGHVS and CDR2 as FQNEAQ. CDR3 length: 13 residues. Between the trimmed V and J ends, which lost 9 bases and 0 bases, there was a span of 11 bases. The CDR3 DNA sequence: TGTGCCAGTAGTGGAGGGACTAACTATGGCTACACCTTC. This gives the protein CASSGGTNYGYTF.

This clone has just one count. The chain recombines TRBV6-5 with TRBJ2-7; 8 bases map to TRBD1. The CDR3 runs 15 residues. CDR1 and CDR2 from the germline V gene are MNHEY and SVGAGI. The V segment lost 7 bases and the J segment 0 bases; nucleotides outside the gene matches: 8. CDR3 amino acids: CASTNRDRSSYEQYF. Written as DNA, the CDR3 is TGTGCCAGCACAAACCGGGACAGGAGCTCCTACGAGCAGTACTTC.

This chain connects TRBV28 to TRBJ2-3, with TRBD2 matching over 8 bases. After removal of 2 bases from V and 6 bases from J, the junction contained 10 bases not matched to a gene. The CDR3 runs 16 residues. Germline-derived CDR1 and CDR2 are MDHEN and SYDVKM. DNA of the CDR3: TGTGCCAGCAGTTTAAGCTTAGCGGGGTCGTCGGATACGCAGTATTTT. Protein: CASSLSLAGSSDTQYF.

The V gene is TRBV13, the J gene TRBJ2-5, with D possibly being TRBD2 (6 bases). V shed 5 bases and J shed 2 bases, with 12 bases lying between them. The V gene's germline CDR1 is PRHDT and CDR2 FYEKMQ (reference sequence). The CDR3 has 14 residues. The CDR3 nucleotides read TGTGCCAGCAGCACCCGGGACTTGCAAGAGACCCAGTACTTC. Its protein product is CASSTRDLQETQYF.

This clone was picked up one time. The chain employs TRBV29-1 and TRBJ1-1, with D hard to call. The CDR3 extends over 13 amino acids. CDR1 SQVTM and CDR2 ANQGSEA come from the germline V gene. Trimming removed 4 bases from V and 0 bases from J, with 9 bases in between. CDR3 bases: TGCAGCGTTGTGCGGATAATGAACACTGAAGCTTTCTTT. Translating gives CSVVRIMNTEAFF.

The chain links TRBV30 to TRBJ1-2, with a weak D call TRBD1 (6 bases). With 1 base removed from V and 7 bases from J, the gap between germline ends came to 19 bases. CDR3 size: 15 residues. Germline assignment: CDR1 GTSNPN and CDR2 SVGIG (reference sequence). CDR3: CAWSAKGHSSGGYTF. The CDR3 DNA follows: TGTGCCTGGAGTGCCAAGGGACACTCGTCGGGTGGCTACACCTTC.

V is TRBV6-6 and J is TRBJ2-5; 16 bases are shared with TRBD2. Germline assignment: CDR1 MNHNY and CDR2 SVGAGI (reference sequence). The CDR3 has 18 residues. J gave up 4 bases and V 5 bases, and 10 bases lay outside the gene matches. Here the CDR3 DNA reads TGTGCCAGCAGTCCTACCGGGACTAGCGGGAGGGCCCCAGAGACCCAGTACTTC. It encodes CASSPTGTSGRAPETQYF.

The genes are TRBV7-6 and TRBJ1-2; TRBD1 aligns across 11 bases. The CDR3 contains 14 residues. CDR1 is SGHVS, CDR2 FNYEAQ, per germline. Trimming took 5 bases from V and 6 from J; bases not matched to a gene: 5. As DNA, the CDR3 is TGTGCCAGCAGCGATGGACAGGGGGCCAATGGCTACACCTTC. Protein sequence: CASSDGQGANGYTF.

The chain links TRBV18 to TRBJ1-5, with TRBD1 matching over 9 bases. This CDR3 has 15 residues. Germline assignment: CDR1 KGHSH and CDR2 LQKENI. Trimming took 2 bases from V and 6 from J; bases not matched to a gene: 5. CDR3 amino acids: CASSPWTGDSQPQHF. The CDR3 DNA sequence: TGTGCCAGCTCACCATGGACAGGGGACAGTCAGCCCCAGCATTTT.

This clone has a single count. Written as DNA, the CDR3 is TGTGCCAGCAGCTTAACGGGCGGGCGTAACGGGGAGCTGTTTTTT. Translated: CASSLTGGRNGELFF. V usage is TRBV11-2 and J usage is TRBJ2-2; D perhaps matches TRBD2 (5 bases). The CDR3 extends over 15 amino acids. Deletions cut 2 bases from V and 7 bases from J, with 14 bases between. Germline V gene data show CDR1 as SGHAT and CDR2 as FQNNGV.

The chain carries TRBV5-6 and TRBJ1-1; no clear D gene. This CDR3 spans 15 amino acids. Germline V gene sequence: CDR1 SGHDT, CDR2 YYEEEE. Deletions cut 0 bases from V and 1 base from J, with 10 bases between. CDR3: CASSLEFAQNTEAFF. The CDR3 nucleotides read TGTGCCAGCAGCTTGGAGTTTGCACAGAACACTGAAGCTTTCTTT.

The J gene is TRBJ2-5, the V gene TRBV2, with 10 bases identical to TRBD2. The CDR3 consists of 15 residues. Looked up from germline, CDR1 is SNHLY and CDR2 is FYNNEI. Trimming at V came to 4 bases and at J to 5 bases, leaving 7 bases not matched to a gene. CDR3 DNA: TGTGCCAGCAGTGCTAGCGGGAGTTGGTGGGAGACCCAGTACTTC. This encodes CASSASGSWWETQYF.

This chain joins TRBV27 and TRBJ1-6; TRBD1 matches 7 bases. Losses at the gene ends were 6 bases for V and 5 bases for J; bases not matched to a gene: 4. Germline V gives CDR1 MNHEY, CDR2 SMNVEV (reference sequence). CDR3 size: 14 residues. CDR3 DNA: TGTGCCAGCAGGGGGACAGTGAATAATTCACCCCTCCACTTT. Encoded protein: CASRGTVNNSPLHF.

V usage is TRBV27 and J usage is TRBJ2-4; possible D gene TRBD1, 6 bases. The V and J ends lost 6 bases and 8 bases respectively, with 23 bases between them. This CDR3 spans 16 amino acids. Germline lookup yields CDR1 MNHEY and CDR2 SMNVEV (reference sequence). The CDR3 nucleotides read TGTGCCAGCAGGCTTTCCCCCCAGGGGCAATCGGACATTCAGTACTTC. It codes for CASRLSPQGQSDIQYF.

The V gene is TRBV19, the J gene TRBJ2-7; 13 bases are a match to TRBD2. Germline loops: CDR1 LNHDA, CDR2 SQIVND (reference sequence). There are 15 residues in the CDR3. With 8 bases clipped from V and 0 bases from J, the junction kept 4 bases outside the gene matches. The DNA of the CDR3 is TGTGCCAGTGGGACTAGCGGGGTCCCCTCCTACGAGCAGTACTTC. Protein: CASGTSGVPSYEQYF.

CDR3: CASSYSNGQPQHF. The CDR3 bases are TGTGCCAGCAGTTACTCGAACGGTCAGCCCCAGCATTTT. The genes are TRBV6-5 and TRBJ1-5; no firm D call. The ends were cut back, 0 bases at V and 6 bases at J, with 6 bases in the middle. The CDR3 spans 13 residues. Germline CDR1 MNHEY, CDR2 SVGAGI.

The gene calls are TRBV19 and TRBJ1-5; possibly TRBD1 for D (5 bases). The CDR3 runs 14 residues. CDR1 is LNHDA, CDR2 SQIVND, per germline (reference sequence). The V end was cut by 6 bases, the J end by 6 bases, with 15 bases between. CDR3 region: CASRGPGMSQPQHF. As DNA, the CDR3 is TGTGCCAGTAGGGGGCCAGGGATGAGTCAGCCCCAGCATTTT.

This clone appeared once. The chain uses TRBV3-1 (or the pseudogene TRBV3-2) and TRBJ1-1; perhaps TRBD1 as D (6 bases). This CDR3 spans 12 amino acids. The ends were cut back, 2 bases at V and 11 bases at J, with 12 bases in the middle. CDR1 is LGHDT and CDR2 is YNNKEL in the germline V gene (reference sequence). CDR3 sequence reads: CASSQLGAGAFF. The CDR3 DNA is TGTGCCAGCAGCCAATTGGGGGCAGGTGCTTTCTTT.

This clone has a single count. The rearrangement joins TRBV30 to TRBJ2-7; a possible D gene is TRBD1 (5 bases). Germline V CDR1 and CDR2: GTSNPN, SVGIG (reference sequence). The CDR3 runs 13 residues. Trimming took off 1 base at V and 3 bases at J, with 10 bases between the two ends. DNA of the CDR3: TGTGCCTGGAGTGAAGGCAGGGACTACGAGCAGTACTTC. Protein: CAWSEGRDYEQYF.

Concerning this clone itself: Different DNA sequences within this sample yield the same CDR3. J is TRBJ1-5 and V is TRBV6-5; the D is unclear. V shed 5 bases and J shed 7 bases, with 6 bases lying between them. This CDR3 contains 11 residues. The V gene's germline CDR1 is MNHEY and CDR2 SVGAGI. The CDR3 is CASSRLQPQHF. In DNA form, the CDR3 reads TGTGCCAGCAGTCGTCTACAGCCCCAGCATTTT.

This chain links TRBV4-1 with TRBJ2-7; D possibly corresponds to TRBD1 (5 bases). The germline V and J ends were trimmed by 1 base and 2 bases, with 12 bases remaining between them. Per germline, CDR1 MGHRA and CDR2 YSYEKL. CDR3 size: 15 residues. Here the CDR3 DNA reads TGCGCCAGCAGCCAAGGTCCAGGGCCGACCTACGAGCAGTACTTC. It specifies CASSQGPGPTYEQYF.

This chain joins TRBV6-5 and TRBJ1-2; no reliable D call. Deletions cut 5 bases from V and 6 bases from J, with 13 bases between. The CDR3 has 13 residues. The germline V gene has CDR1 MNHEY and CDR2 SVGAGI. CDR3 sequence (DNA): TGTGCCAGCAGTACCCGACTGGAAGATGGCTACACCTTC. Its protein is CASSTRLEDGYTF.

The chain has TRBV5-6 and TRBJ1-2, with 11 bases aligning to TRBD1. The junction had 4 bases not matched to a gene; V was cut back by 4 bases and J by 2 bases. This CDR3 is 15 amino acids long. Germline-derived CDR1 and CDR2 are SGHDT and YYEEEE. CDR3 region: CASSNRDRGNYGYTF. Written as DNA, the CDR3 is TGTGCCAGCAGCAACCGGGACAGGGGGAACTATGGCTACACCTTC.